The 12 T cell receptor beta chains given below trace back to one sample, sequenced in a study of cytomegalovirus exposure and HLA in healthy donors (dated 2017 in TCRdb). Libraries were made using the immunoSEQ multiplex PCR assay. The multiplex PCR relied on a mix of 60 forward primers for TCR Vbeta segments and 13 reverse primers for TCR Jbeta segments. Here the immuneACCESS table is served through TCRdb, limited to in-frame sequences with V and J called. Missing clones are a known gap in these copies; in checked studies unresolved V genes cover under half, and the rest lacks a known reason. The sample contains around 130,000 clones, roughly 76% of them found a single time. Approximately 1.1% of the sample belongs to the ten largest clones. The sequenced material came from PBMCs. Source of these receptors: a female donor in good health and CMV-seronegative.

The chain carries TRBV2 and TRBJ1-5; the D is unclear. This CDR3 has 15 amino acids. The germline gives CDR1 SNHLY, CDR2 FYNNEI. The ends were cut back, 3 bases at V and 2 bases at J, with 11 bases in the middle. In DNA form, the CDR3 reads TGTGCCAGCAGTGAGGGTCGGGGAGGCAATCAGCCCCAGCATTTT. As protein: CASSEGRGGNQPQHF.

The rearrangement uses TRBV5-1 and TRBJ1-1; tentative D call: TRBD1 (5 bases). Germline CDR1 reads SGHRS; CDR2 reads YFSETQ. Trimming cost V 3 bases and J 2 bases, with 11 bases left between them. The CDR3 consists of 14 residues. The CDR3 is CASSSQASNTEAFF. The CDR3, as DNA: TGCGCCAGCAGCTCACAGGCCTCAAACACTGAAGCTTTCTTT. The full variable domain, its missing parts supplied by reference TRBV5-1 and TRBJ1-1, is KAGVTQTPRYLIKTRGQQVTLSCSPISGHRSVSWYQQTPGQGLQFLFEYFSETQRNKGNFPGRFSGRQFSNSRSEMNVSTLELGDSALYLCASSSQASNTEAFFGQGTRLTVV.

The V gene is TRBV7-9, the J gene TRBJ1-4, with D uncertain. V was shortened by 2 bases and J by 0 bases, with 13 bases between the two germline ends. Germline CDR1 reads SEHNR; CDR2 reads FQNEAQ (reference sequence). This CDR3 comprises 17 residues. As DNA, the CDR3 is TGTGCCAGCAGCTTAACAACGATGGGAGCAACTAATGAAAAACTGTTTTTT. It encodes CASSLTTMGATNEKLFF. Drawing the rest from reference TRBV7-9 and TRBJ1-4, the complete variable domain is DTGVSQNPRHKITKRGQNVTFRCDPISEHNRLYWYRQTLGQGPEFLTYFQNEAQLEKSRLLSDRFSAERPKGSFSTLEIQRTEQGDSAMYLCASSLTTMGATNEKLFFGSGTQLSVL.

The chain has TRBV6-6 and TRBJ1-2; D might be TRBD1 (6 bases). The ends were cut back, 0 bases at V and 4 bases at J, with 15 bases in the middle. CDR3 length equals 16 residues. Germline CDR1 MNHNY, CDR2 SVGAGI (reference sequence). The CDR3 spells CASSYSVRTALYGYTF. The CDR3 bases are TGTGCCAGCAGTTACTCTGTTAGGACAGCTCTCTATGGCTACACCTTC.

The rearrangement links TRBV6-5 to TRBJ1-3; D is unresolved. This CDR3 is 15 amino acids long. Germline lookup yields CDR1 MNHEY and CDR2 SVGAGI. V was trimmed by 8 bases and J by 5 bases, leaving 19 bases between them. The CDR3 bases are TGTGCCAGCTGGACCGCTTTTCGAGGGCGAAACACCATATATTTT. The encoded protein is CASWTAFRGRNTIYF.

V is TRBV2 and J is TRBJ2-1; 7 positions agree with TRBD2. V lost 1 base to trimming and J lost 2 bases; unmatched junction nucleotides: 8. CDR3 length: 17 amino acids. Germline V gene data show CDR1 as SNHLY and CDR2 as FYNNEI. CDR3: CASSEVGGLGAYNEQFF. As DNA, the CDR3 is TGTGCCAGCAGTGAAGTCGGTGGACTAGGCGCCTACAATGAGCAGTTCTTC. Looking up the rest from reference TRBV2 and TRBJ2-1 gives the full variable domain: EPEVTQTPSHQVTQMGQEVILRCVPISNHLYFYWYRQILGQKVEFLVSFYNNEISEKSEIFDDQFSVERPDGSNFTLKIRSTKLEDSAMYFCASSEVGGLGAYNEQFFGPGTRLTVL.

In regard to this clone: Other DNA sequences in the same sample also yield this CDR3. The chain combines TRBV5-1 with TRBJ2-1; the match to TRBD2 covers 9 bases. CDR1 and CDR2 from the germline V gene are SGHRS and YFSETQ. J was trimmed by 2 bases and V by 3 bases; bases with no gene match: 0. This CDR3 spans 14 amino acids. The CDR3: CASSSSGAYNEQFF. In DNA, the CDR3 is TGCGCCAGCAGCTCTAGCGGGGCCTACAATGAGCAGTTCTTC.

This clone was picked up a small number of times. The CDR3 region has the DNA TGTGCCAGCAGTGAAATAGCGGGAGCGTCCTACAATGAGCAGTTCTTC. It encodes CASSEIAGASYNEQFF. This chain uses TRBV27 with TRBJ2-1; 9 bases agree with TRBD2. The trim removed 5 bases at V and 1 base at J, leaving 6 bases unmatched. This CDR3 has 16 amino acids. Germline V gene lookup returns CDR1 MNHEY and CDR2 SMNVEV (reference sequence).

V gene TRBV27 combines with J gene TRBJ1-1; 8 positions match TRBD1. Germline CDR1 is MNHEY and CDR2 is SMNVEV (reference sequence). The V gene end was trimmed by 8 bases and the J gene end by 4 bases; junction bases not matched to a gene: 12. The CDR3 totals 15 residues. CDR3 DNA sequence: TGTGCCAGCGGGGACCAGGGGGCGAGTAGCACTGAAGCTTTCTTT. This gives the protein CASGDQGASSTEAFF.

V is TRBV27 and J is TRBJ2-3; the D is unclear. CDR1 is MNHEY, CDR2 SMNVEV, per germline (reference sequence). Trimming removed 0 bases from V and 4 bases from J, with 8 bases in between. The CDR3 is made up of 14 amino acids. Here the CDR3 DNA reads TGTGCCAGCAGTTTATCCCCAGACTCAGATACGCAGTATTTT. As protein: CASSLSPDSDTQYF.

The CDR3 loop reads CATSRDFPYEQYF. DNA for the CDR3: TGTGCCACCAGCAGGGACTTCCCCTACGAGCAGTACTTC. The rearrangement joins TRBV15 to TRBJ2-7; possible D gene TRBD2, 5 bases. Germline CDR1 and CDR2: LNHNV and YYDKDF (reference sequence). Trimming pared 3 bases from V and 2 bases from J, leaving 8 bases between. The CDR3 is 13 amino acids.

The V and J genes are TRBV15 and TRBJ2-5; D is uncertain. Germline lookup yields CDR1 LNHNV and CDR2 YYDKDF (reference sequence). CDR3 size: 12 residues. Trimming left V 11 bases short and J 2 bases short, with 12 bases between. CDR3 nucleotides: TGTGCCGTGGCAGGTACTCAAGAGACCCAGTACTTC. Amino acid sequence: CAVAGTQETQYF.